This T cell receptor beta chain was profiled in a study of response to subunit inactivated influenza vaccine listed by TCRdb under 2018. Background for the entire study: To follow how T cells responded to a trivalent subunit inactivated influenza vaccine, the researchers relied on deep quantitative profiling of the T cell receptor repertoire. Findings and caveats that apply to the study as a whole: The authors proposed that each seasonal influenza vaccination may bring in only a limited number of new T cells.

Inclusive of the bounding cysteine and phenylalanine, the CDR3 is 15 residues long. Here the CDR3 DNA is all that survives: 45 bases in frame from base 1. CDR1 is given as MNHEY and CDR2 as SVGAGI, both from the germline V gene. V loses 4 bases at its end and J loses 0 bases; junction bases beyond the gene matches: 4. This clonotype has ten or more counts. It has no known antigen specificity. Within one base of it there is no much larger clone, and no base qualities were kept. Receptor libraries were prepared by RT-PCR. For sequencing, an Illumina HiSeq 2500 was employed. TCRdb reran the public reads through fastp at Q25 and MiXCR, keeping productive beta chains. Rows are unified per CDR3 protein, each entry keeping the most common DNA and genes. The sample contains roughly 700,000 distinct CDR3 sequences, about 15% of them found a single time. 5.5% to 7% of the sample goes to the ten largest clones.

The sequence is built from TRBV6-5 and TRBJ2-3, with TRBD2 identical over 7 junction bases. The TCR was taken from a man aged 45-60 years who received an inactivated influenza vaccine. Donor details come from another sample of the same person, matched by shared clones. The material sequenced was PBMCs from blood, taken approximately 15 days before vaccination. CDR3 sequence: CASSFLAESTDTQYF. The DNA sequence follows: TGTGCCAGCAGTTTCCTAGCGGAAAGCACAGATACGCAGTATTTT.